This is a list of T cell receptor beta chains from one sample in a study of CXCR3-negative and CXCR3-positive naive CD8 T cells. Using the 5' RACE reads, TCRdb records one entry per CDR3 protein without DNA. The repertoire table contains about 5,900 distinct CDR3 sequences. The sample taken for sequencing was naive CXCR3+ CD8+ T cells from blood. The source of these receptors is a human donor in good health. Some clones in this sample may be carry-over from other donors' samples. Both conserved end residues are part of each CDR3. Fields, in order: V gene, clone size, J gene, CDR3 protein. Where a row states a size, it is once, few, many or the class of an expanded clone; other rows omit it.

V: TRBV29-1
size: medium-sized
J: TRBJ1-2
CDR3: CSVAARSGGYTF

V: TRBV4-2
size: medium-sized
J: TRBJ2-3
CDR3: CASSQAKRLALADTQYF

V: TRBV28
size: .
J: TRBJ1-1
CDR3: CASSSLQGHNNTEAFF

V: TRBV19
size: medium-sized
J: TRBJ1-1
CDR3: CASSPPTGITTEAFF

V: TRBV19
size: medium-sized
J: TRBJ1-1
CDR3: CASSLAGWNTEAFF

V: TRBV27
size: medium-sized
J: TRBJ2-7
CDR3: CASRPGTSGSYEQYF

V: TRBV12-3/TRBV12-4
size: .
J: TRBJ1-2
CDR3: CASSHEGQVGGYTF

V: TRBV2
size: medium-sized
J: TRBJ2-1
CDR3: CASSDRPGNFNEQFF

V: TRBV15
size: .
J: TRBJ2-7
CDR3: CATSRDRNYEQYF

V: TRBV29-1
size: .
J: TRBJ1-1
CDR3: CSVEDIRGEAFF

V: TRBV2
size: .
J: TRBJ2-1
CDR3: CASSSEAGRLLNEQFF

V: TRBV10-3
size: medium-sized
J: TRBJ2-1
CDR3: CAIQTSGIYNEQFF

V: TRBV11-2
size: medium-sized
J: TRBJ1-2
CDR3: CASSFGANYGYTF

V: TRBV28
size: .
J: TRBJ2-5
CDR3: CASSKGLLEVYLETQYF

V: TRBV2
size: .
J: TRBJ2-5
CDR3: CASRGVQETQYF

V: TRBV13
size: medium-sized
J: TRBJ2-5
CDR3: CASRGGQETQYF

V: TRBV24-1
size: medium-sized
J: TRBJ2-1
CDR3: CATSEAGQGALNEQFF

V: TRBV7-2
size: medium-sized
J: TRBJ2-5
CDR3: CASSYDQGETQYF

V: TRBV12-3/TRBV12-4
size: .
J: TRBJ2-1
CDR3: CASSSIAGVVDEQFF

V: TRBV6-6
size: .
J: TRBJ2-2
CDR3: CASSATLASANTGELFF

V: TRBV29-1
size: .
J: TRBJ2-1
CDR3: CSVESYSYNEQFF

V: TRBV11-2
size: .
J: TRBJ1-1
CDR3: CASSPQGTVAFHLNTEAFF

V: TRBV6-5
size: .
J: TRBJ1-2
CDR3: CASSYTIGNYGYTF

V: TRBV10-3
size: medium-sized
J: TRBJ2-1
CDR3: CAISESFAVEQFF

V: TRBV6-5
size: .
J: TRBJ1-3
CDR3: CASSPTSSGNTIYF